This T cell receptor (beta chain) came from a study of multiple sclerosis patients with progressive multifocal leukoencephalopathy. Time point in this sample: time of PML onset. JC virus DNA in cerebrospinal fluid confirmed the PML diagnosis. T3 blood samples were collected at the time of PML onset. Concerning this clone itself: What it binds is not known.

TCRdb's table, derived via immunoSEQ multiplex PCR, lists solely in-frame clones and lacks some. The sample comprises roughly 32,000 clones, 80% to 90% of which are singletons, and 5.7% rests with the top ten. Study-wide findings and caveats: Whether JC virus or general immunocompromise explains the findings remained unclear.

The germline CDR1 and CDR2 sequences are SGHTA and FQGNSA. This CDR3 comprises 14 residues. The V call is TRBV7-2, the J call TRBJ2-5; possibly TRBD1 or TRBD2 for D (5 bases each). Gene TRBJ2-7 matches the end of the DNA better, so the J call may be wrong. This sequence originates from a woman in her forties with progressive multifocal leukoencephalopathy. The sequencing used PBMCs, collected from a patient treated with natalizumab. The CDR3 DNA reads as TGTGCCAGCAGCTCACGGGGCTCCCCCTACGAGCAGTACTTC. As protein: CASSSRGSPYEQYF.